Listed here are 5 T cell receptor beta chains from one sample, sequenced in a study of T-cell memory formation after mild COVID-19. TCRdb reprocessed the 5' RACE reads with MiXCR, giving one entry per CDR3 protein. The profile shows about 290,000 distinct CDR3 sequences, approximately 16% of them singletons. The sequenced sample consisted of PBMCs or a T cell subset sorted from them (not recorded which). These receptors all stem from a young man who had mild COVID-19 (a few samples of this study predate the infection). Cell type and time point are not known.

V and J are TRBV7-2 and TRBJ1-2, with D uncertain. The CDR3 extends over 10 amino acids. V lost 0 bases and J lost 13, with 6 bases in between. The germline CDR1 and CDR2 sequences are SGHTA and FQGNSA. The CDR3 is CASSLAASTF. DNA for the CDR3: TGTGCCAGCAGCTTAGCCGCCTCCACCTTC.

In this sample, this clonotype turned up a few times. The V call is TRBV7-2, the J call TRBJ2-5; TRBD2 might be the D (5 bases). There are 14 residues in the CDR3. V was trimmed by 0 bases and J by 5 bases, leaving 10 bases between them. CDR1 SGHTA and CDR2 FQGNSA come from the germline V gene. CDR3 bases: TGTGCCAGCAGCTTAGCGGACTGGAGGGAGACCCAGTACTTC. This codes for CASSLADWRETQYF.

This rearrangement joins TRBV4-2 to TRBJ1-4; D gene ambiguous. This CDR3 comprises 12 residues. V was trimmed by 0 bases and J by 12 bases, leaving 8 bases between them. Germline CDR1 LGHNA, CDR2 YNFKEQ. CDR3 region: CASSQDGSELFF. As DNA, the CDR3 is TGTGCCAGCAGCCAAGACGGTTCAGAACTGTTTTTT.

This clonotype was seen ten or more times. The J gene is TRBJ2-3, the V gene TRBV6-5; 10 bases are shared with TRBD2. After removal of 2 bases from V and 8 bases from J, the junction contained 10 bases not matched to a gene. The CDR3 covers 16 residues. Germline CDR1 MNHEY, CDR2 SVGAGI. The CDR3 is CASSYGGASGGGTQYF. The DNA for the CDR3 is TGTGCCAGCAGTTACGGCGGGGCTAGCGGGGGTGGTACGCAGTATTTT.

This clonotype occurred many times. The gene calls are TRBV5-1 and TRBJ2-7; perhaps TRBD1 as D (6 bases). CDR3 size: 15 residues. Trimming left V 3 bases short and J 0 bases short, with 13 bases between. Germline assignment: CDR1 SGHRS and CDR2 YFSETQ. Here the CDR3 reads CASSSPGTSSYEQYF. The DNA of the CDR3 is TGCGCCAGCAGCTCCCCCGGGACAAGCTCCTACGAGCAGTACTTC.